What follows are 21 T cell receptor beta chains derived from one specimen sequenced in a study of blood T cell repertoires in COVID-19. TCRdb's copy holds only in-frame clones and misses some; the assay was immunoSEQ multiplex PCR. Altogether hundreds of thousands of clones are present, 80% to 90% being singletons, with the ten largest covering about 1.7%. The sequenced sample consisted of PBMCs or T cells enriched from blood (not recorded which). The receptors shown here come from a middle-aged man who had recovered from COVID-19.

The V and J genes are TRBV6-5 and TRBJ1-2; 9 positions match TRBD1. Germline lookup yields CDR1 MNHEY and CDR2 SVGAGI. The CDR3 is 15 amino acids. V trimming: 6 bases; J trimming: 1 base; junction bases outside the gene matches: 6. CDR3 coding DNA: TGTGCCAGCAGGCTACAGGGGGCAGATAACTATGGCTACACCTTC. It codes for CASRLQGADNYGYTF.

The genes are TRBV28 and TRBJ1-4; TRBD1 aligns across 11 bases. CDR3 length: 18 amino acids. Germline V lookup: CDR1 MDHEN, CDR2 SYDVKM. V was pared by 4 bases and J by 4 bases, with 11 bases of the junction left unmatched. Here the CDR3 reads CASSSPGTGGSSNEKLFF. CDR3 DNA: TGTGCCAGCAGTTCGCCCGGGACAGGGGGTAGTAGTAATGAAAAACTGTTTTTT.

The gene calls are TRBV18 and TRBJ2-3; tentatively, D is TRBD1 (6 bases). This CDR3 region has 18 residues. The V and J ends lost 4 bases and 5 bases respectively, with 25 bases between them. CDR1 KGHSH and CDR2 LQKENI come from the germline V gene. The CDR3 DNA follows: TGTGCCAGCTCACTTCTACCGCCGTCGGGACAAGAGATAGATACGCAGTATTTT. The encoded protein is CASSLLPPSGQEIDTQYF.

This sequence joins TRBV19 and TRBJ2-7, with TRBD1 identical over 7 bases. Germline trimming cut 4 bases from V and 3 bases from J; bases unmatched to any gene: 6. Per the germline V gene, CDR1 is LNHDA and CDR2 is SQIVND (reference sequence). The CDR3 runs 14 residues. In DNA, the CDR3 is TGTGCCAGTAGTACCGACAGGGAACTCTACGAGCAGTACTTC. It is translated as CASSTDRELYEQYF.

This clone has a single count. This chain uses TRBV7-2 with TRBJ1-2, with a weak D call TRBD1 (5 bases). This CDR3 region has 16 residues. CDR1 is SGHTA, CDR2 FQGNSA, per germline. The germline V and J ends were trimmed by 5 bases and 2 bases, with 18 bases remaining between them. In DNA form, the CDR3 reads TGTGCCAGCAGCCGCGGGGGTTCGGGCAGGAACTATGGCTACACCTTC. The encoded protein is CASSRGGSGRNYGYTF.

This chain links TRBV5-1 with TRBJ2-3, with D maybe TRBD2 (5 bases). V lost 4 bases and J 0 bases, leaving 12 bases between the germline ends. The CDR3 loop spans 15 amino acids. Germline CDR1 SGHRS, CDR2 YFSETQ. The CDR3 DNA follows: TGCGCCAGCAGCGGAGCGGATTCTAGCACAGATACGCAGTATTTT. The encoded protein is CASSGADSSTDTQYF.

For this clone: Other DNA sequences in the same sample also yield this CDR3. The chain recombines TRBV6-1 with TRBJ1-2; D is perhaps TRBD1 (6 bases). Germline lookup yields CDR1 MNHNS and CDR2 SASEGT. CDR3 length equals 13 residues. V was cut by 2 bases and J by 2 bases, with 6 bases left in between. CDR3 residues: CASSEQGNYGYTF. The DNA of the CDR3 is TGTGCCAGCAGTGAACAGGGGAACTATGGCTACACCTTC.

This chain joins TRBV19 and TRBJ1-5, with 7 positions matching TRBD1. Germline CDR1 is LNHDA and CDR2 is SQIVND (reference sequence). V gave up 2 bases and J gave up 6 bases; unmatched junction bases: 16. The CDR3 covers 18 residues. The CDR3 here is CASSISPGRGKGSQPQHF. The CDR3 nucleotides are TGTGCCAGTAGTATAAGTCCCGGCAGGGGGAAAGGAAGTCAGCCCCAGCATTTT.

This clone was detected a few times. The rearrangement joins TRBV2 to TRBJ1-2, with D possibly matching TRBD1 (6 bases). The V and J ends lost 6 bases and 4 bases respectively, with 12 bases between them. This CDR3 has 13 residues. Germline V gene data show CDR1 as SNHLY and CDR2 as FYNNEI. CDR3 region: CASRWGQGYGYTF. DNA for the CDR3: TGTGCCAGCAGATGGGGGCAGGGCTATGGCTACACCTTC.

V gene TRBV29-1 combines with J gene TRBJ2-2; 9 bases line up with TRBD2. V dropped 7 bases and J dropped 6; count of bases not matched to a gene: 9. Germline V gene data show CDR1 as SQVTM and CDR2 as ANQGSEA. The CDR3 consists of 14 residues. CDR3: CSGGAGGTAGELFF. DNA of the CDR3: TGCAGCGGAGGAGCGGGAGGTACGGCCGGGGAGCTGTTTTTT.

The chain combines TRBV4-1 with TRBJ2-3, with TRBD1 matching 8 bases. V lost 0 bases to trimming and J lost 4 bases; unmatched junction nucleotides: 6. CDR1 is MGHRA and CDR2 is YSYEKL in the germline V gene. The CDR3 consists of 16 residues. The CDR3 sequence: CASSQEARGRADTQYF. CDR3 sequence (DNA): TGCGCCAGCAGCCAAGAGGCCAGGGGGCGGGCAGATACGCAGTATTTT.

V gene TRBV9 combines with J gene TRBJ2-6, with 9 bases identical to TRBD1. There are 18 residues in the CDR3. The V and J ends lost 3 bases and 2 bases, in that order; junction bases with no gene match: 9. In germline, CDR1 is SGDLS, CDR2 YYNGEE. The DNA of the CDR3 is TGTGCCAGCAGCGCCCCCCGGGACAGGGCAACTGGGGCCAACGTCCTGACTTTC. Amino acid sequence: CASSAPRDRATGANVLTF.

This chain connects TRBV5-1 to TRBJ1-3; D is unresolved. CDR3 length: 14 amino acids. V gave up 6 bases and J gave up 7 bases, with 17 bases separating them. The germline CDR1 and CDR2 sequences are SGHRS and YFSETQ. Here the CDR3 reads CASKTAPEANTIYF. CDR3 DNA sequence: TGCGCCAGCAAGACCGCCCCAGAAGCGAACACCATATATTTT.

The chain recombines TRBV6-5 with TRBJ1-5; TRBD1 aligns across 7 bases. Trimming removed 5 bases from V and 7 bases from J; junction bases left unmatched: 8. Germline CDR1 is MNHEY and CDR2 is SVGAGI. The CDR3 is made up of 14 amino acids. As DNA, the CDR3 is TGTGCCAGCAGTCAGACAGGGTATCTCCAGCCCCAGCATTTT. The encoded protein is CASSQTGYLQPQHF.

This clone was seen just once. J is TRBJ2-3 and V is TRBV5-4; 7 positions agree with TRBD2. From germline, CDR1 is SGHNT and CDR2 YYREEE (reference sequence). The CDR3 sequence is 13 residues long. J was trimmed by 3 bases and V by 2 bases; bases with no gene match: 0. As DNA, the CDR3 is TGTGCCAGCAGCTTCGGGGGGACAGATACGCAGTATTTT. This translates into CASSFGGTDTQYF.

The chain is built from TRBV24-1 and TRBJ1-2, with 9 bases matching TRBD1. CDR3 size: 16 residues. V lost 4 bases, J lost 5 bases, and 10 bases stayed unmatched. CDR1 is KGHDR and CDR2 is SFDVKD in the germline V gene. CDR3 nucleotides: TGTGCCACCAGTGACTCCGGGACAGGGTGGAAGTATGGCTACACCTTC. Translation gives CATSDSGTGWKYGYTF.

CDR3 sequence reads: CASSQARGLIGELFF. The CDR3 bases are TGCGCCAGCAGCCAAGCCAGGGGGCTAATCGGGGAGCTGTTTTTT. This chain links TRBV4-1 with TRBJ2-2; 8 bases agree with TRBD1. Trimming at V came to 1 base and at J to 7 bases, leaving 5 bases not matched to a gene. Germline V gene lookup returns CDR1 MGHRA and CDR2 YSYEKL. The CDR3 is 15 residues long.

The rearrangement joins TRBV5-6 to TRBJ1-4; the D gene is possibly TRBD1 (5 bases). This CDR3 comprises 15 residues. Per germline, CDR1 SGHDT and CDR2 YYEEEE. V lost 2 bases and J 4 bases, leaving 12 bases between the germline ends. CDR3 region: CASSFLGQGNEKLFF. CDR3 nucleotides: TGTGCCAGCAGCTTTTTGGGGCAGGGTAATGAAAAACTGTTTTTT.

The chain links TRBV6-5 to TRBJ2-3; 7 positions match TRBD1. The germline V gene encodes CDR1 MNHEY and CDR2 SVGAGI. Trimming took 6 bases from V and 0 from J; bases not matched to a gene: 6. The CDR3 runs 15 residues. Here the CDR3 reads CASRGEGASTDTQYF. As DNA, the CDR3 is TGTGCCAGCAGGGGAGAGGGGGCTAGCACAGATACGCAGTATTTT.

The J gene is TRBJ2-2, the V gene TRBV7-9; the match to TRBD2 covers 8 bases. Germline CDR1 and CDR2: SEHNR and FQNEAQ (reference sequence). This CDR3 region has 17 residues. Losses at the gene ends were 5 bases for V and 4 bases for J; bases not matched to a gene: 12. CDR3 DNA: TGTGCCAGCAGCCGCCCTTTGGGACTAGACTCCACCGGGGAGCTGTTTTTT. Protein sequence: CASSRPLGLDSTGELFF.

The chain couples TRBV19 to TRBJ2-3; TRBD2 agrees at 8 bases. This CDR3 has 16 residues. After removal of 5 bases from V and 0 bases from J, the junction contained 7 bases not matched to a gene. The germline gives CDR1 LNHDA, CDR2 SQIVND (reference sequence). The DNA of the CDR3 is TGTGCCAGTAGTGAGCGCGGGGGGACTAGCACAGATACGCAGTATTTT. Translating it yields CASSERGGTSTDTQYF.